This T cell receptor (beta chain) is from a study of T-cell memory formation after mild COVID-19. Study details: Each donor largely had its own TCR clusters.

The study's findings and limits: Shrinking CD4+ clones resided mostly in CM and EM, and CD8+ ones in EMRA. In pre-infection memory, a portion of responding clones appeared, which suggested that cross-reactive memory joined.

CDR3 length equals 16 residues. Germline loops: CDR1 MDHEN, CDR2 SYDVKM. Deletions cut 3 bases from V and 8 bases from J, with 19 bases between. TCRdb passed the 5' RACE reads through MiXCR, listing each CDR3 protein once. The sample has 250,000 to 350,000 distinct CDR3 sequences; about 15% are singletons. This clonotype was seen a handful of times. Its target is unknown. The chain combines TRBV28 with TRBJ2-2; tentatively, D is TRBD1 or TRBD2 (5 bases each). This receptor was obtained from a man between 18 and 35 years old who had mild COVID-19 (a few samples of this study predate the infection). Cell type and time point are not known. Sequenced sample: PBMCs or a T cell subset sorted from them (not recorded which). The CDR3 DNA reads as TGTGCCAGCAGTTTGGGCCGGGGCTCGACTTGGGGGGAGCTGTTTTTT. The encoded protein is CASSLGRGSTWGELFF.